This TCR beta chain was recorded in a study of beta chain features in type 1 diabetes (dated by TCRdb to 2016 to 2018). General notes on the study: Patients and healthy donors did not differ in mean age, gender distribution, total cell number or subset yield. A total of around 110,000,000 sorted cells were examined across all samples, and RNA yield correlated strongly with the number of cells per subset. In the study, TCRB repertoires of sorted circulating CD4+ T cell subsets from recently diagnosed type 1 diabetes patients were compared with those of matched healthy donors. Regulatory and stem cell-like memory subsets were isolated from only 8 patients and roughly eight healthy donors, whereas naive and central memory subsets came from all 30 or so donors. Study-wide findings and limitations: Because cDNA was sequenced instead of genomic DNA, activated cells with high expression could be over-represented, although the groups did not differ in activation or CD3 levels. Because small numbers of individuals were included in the HLA sub-analyses, any influence of HLA type on TCRB rearrangement was left unresolved. Shorter templates might have been favored by PCR, but patient and control samples were amplified and corrected together, so both groups would have been affected equally by any skew. At VDJ recombination sites, type 1 diabetes patients had fewer insertions and more deleted nucleotides, which implies abnormalities in thymic rearrangement. A moderate but significant shortening of TCRB CDR3 length was observed in type 1 diabetes patients in all four CD4+ subsets. Naive, central memory and regulatory TCRB repertoires appeared more similar among patients than among healthy donors.

Each donor gave one peripheral blood draw, averaging approximately 0.12 L, which was collected into heparinised tubes. Using a panel that included CD45RO, CCR7, CD25, CD127, CD95 and CD27, naive, central memory, regulatory and stem cell-like memory CD4+ T cells were sorted on a BD FACSAria II. Purity was above 95% for every sorted population. PBMCs were separated immediately by Lymphoprep density gradient centrifugation and were stained directly, without being cultured. So that batch effects would be minimized, each experiment stained and sorted samples in pairs, pairing one healthy donor with one patient. As for this clone: No antigen is known for it. Per-base qualities were not stored, and no clone one base away is much larger.

All of the isolated RNA was reverse transcribed with the High Capacity cDNA Reverse Transcription Kit, so expressed TCRB transcripts were sequenced. Deep immunoSEQ sequencing was performed on naive, central memory and regulatory T cell samples, with an average of roughly 3.6 million total reads per sample. Sorted cells were lysed in RLT buffer, and RNA was extracted using DNase-treated RNeasy Micro or Mini kits according to cell number. To prevent cross-contamination, every cell subset was processed on its own, while patient and healthy donor samples were processed together. Using the immunoSEQ multiplex PCR, TCRB sequences were amplified from cDNA into 87-bp fragments spanning the CDR3 region. Sequencing of the amplicons was done on the Illumina HiSeq platform. Turning to the authors' computational methods: PCR bias was corrected computationally using synthetic template baselines, and reads within Hamming distance 2 were collapsed, with unmergeable singletons discarded. Reads were aligned against IMGT to assign V, D and J genes, CDR3 length and insertions or deletions at six rearrangement sites. Within each subset, clonotype counts were normalized to sorted cell number, and only after that were true diversity and Gini coefficients computed with the tcR R package. The overlap coefficient, calculated on TCRB nucleotide sequences, was used to quantify repertoire sharing. As a proxy for the pre-selection repertoire, out-of-frame TCRB sequences from naive cells were analyzed. Imported from immuneACCESS, the table was reduced by TCRdb to in-frame sequences with V and J called. These copies leave out some clones; in studies compared against another copy, an unresolved V gene accounts for under half, and the cause of the remainder is not known. The V and J calls and the clone size are those of that table, but D and trimming were determined from the DNA. This sample has 860,000 or so clones in its table, and 17% of those were observed once. Jointly, the top ten make up around 0.02% of the sample.

CDR1 and CDR2 (SGHAT, FQNNGV) derive from the germline V gene. The CDR3 numbers 16 residues from cysteine through phenylalanine. Only the CDR3 part of the read is kept: 48 bases, read in frame from the first base. Trimming leaves V shorter by 5 bases and J shorter by 6 bases, with the junction holding 9 bases beyond the gene matches. Recombination connected TRBV11-2 to TRBJ2-1, and 11 bases in between align with TRBD1. The source is a woman between 18 and 30 years old in good health. The specimen sequenced was naive CD4+ T cells from blood. The sample's cell subset or site, from its label and the paper: true naive CD4+ T cells. The CDR3 reads as follows: CASSRVGQGARNEQFF. The DNA is as follows: TGTGCCAGCAGCCGCGTCGGACAGGGGGCTCGCAATGAGCAGTTCTTC.